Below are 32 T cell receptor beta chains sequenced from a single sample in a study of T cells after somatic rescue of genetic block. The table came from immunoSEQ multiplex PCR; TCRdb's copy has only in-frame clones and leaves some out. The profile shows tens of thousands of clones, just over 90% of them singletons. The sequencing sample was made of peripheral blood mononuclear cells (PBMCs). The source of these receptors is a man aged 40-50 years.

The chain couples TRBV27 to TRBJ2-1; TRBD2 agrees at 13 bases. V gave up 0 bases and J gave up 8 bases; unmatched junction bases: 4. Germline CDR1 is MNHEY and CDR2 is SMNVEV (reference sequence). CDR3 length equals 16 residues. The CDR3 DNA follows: TGTGCCAGCAGTTTATCGAAACTAGCGGGAGGGCATGAGCAGTTCTTC. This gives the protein CASSLSKLAGGHEQFF.

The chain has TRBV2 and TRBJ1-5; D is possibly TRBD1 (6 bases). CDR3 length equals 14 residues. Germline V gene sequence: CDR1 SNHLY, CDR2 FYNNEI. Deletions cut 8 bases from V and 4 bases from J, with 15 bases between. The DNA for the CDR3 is TGTGCCAGCGGGGAGGGGGTTCGTAATCAGCCCCAGCATTTT. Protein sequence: CASGEGVRNQPQHF.

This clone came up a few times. For the CDR3, the DNA is TGTGCCAGCAGTTTCCAACTTTACTTAGTGGATCAGCCCCAGCATTTT. It yields the protein CASSFQLYLVDQPQHF. This chain joins TRBV28 and TRBJ1-5; D not resolved. Germline assignment: CDR1 MDHEN and CDR2 SYDVKM. Trimming removed 3 bases at V and 5 bases at J, with 17 bases between. CDR3 length equals 16 residues.

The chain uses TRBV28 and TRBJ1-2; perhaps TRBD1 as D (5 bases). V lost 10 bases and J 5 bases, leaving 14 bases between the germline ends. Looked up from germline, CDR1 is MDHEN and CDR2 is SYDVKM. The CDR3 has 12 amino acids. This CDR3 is CATHADSYGYTF. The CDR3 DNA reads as TGTGCCACCCACGCCGACAGTTATGGCTACACCTTC.

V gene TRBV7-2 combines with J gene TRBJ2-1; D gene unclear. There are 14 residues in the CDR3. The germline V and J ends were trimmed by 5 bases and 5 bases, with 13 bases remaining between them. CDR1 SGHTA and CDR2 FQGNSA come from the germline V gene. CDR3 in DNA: TGTGCCAGCAGCCCATGGGTCTCAAACAATGAGCAGTTCTTC. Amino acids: CASSPWVSNNEQFF. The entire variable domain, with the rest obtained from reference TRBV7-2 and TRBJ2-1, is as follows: GAGVSQSPSNKVTEKGKDVELRCDPISGHTALYWYRQSLGQGLEFLIYFQGNSAPDKSGLPSDRFSAERTGGSVSTLTIQRTQQEDSAVYLCASSPWVSNNEQFFGPGTRLTVL.

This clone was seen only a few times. The CDR3 nucleotides read TGTGCCAGCAGCTTGGCCCGGGTGGGGGACCAGTACTTC. Its protein is CASSLARVGDQYF. This chain connects TRBV5-6 to TRBJ2-5; D tentatively fits TRBD1 or TRBD2 (5 bases each). This CDR3 contains 13 residues. The germline V gene encodes CDR1 SGHDT and CDR2 YYEEEE. The V end was cut by 0 bases, the J end by 10 bases, with 13 bases between.

The CDR3 bases are TGCAGCGTTGTCGCGGCGATTAACACCGGGGAGCTGTTTTTT. It is translated as CSVVAAINTGELFF. The rearrangement joins TRBV29-1 to TRBJ2-2; D is uncertain. This CDR3 region has 14 residues. Germline CDR1 reads SQVTM; CDR2 reads ANQGSEA. V shed 4 bases and J shed 2 bases, with 11 bases lying between them.

This CDR3 reads CASSPPKGTSGANVLTF. As DNA, the CDR3 is TGTGCCAGCTCACCACCAAAGGGAACCTCTGGGGCCAACGTCCTGACTTTC. The chain uses TRBV18 and TRBJ2-6; unclear D gene. This CDR3 is built from 17 residues. Between the trimmed V and J ends, which lost 0 bases and 0 bases, there was a span of 9 bases. In germline, CDR1 is KGHSH, CDR2 LQKENI. The full variable domain, completed using reference TRBV18 and TRBJ2-6, is NAGVMQNPRHLVRRRGQEARLRCSPMKGHSHVYWYRQLPEEGLKFMVYLQKENIIDESGMPKERFSAEFPKEGPSILRIQQVVRGDSAAYFCASSPPKGTSGANVLTFGAGSRLTVL.

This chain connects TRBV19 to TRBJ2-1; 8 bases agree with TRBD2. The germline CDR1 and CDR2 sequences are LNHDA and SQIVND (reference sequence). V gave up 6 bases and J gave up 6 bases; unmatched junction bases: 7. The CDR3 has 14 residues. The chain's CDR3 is CASSPGLDSNEQFF. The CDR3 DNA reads TGTGCCAGTAGCCCGGGACTAGATTCCAATGAGCAGTTCTTC.

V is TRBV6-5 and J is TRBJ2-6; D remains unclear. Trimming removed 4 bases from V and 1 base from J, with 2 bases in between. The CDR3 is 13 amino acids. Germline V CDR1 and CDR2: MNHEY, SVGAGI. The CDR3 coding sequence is TGTGCCAGCAGTTTTTCTGGGGCCAACGTCCTGACTTTC. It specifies CASSFSGANVLTF.

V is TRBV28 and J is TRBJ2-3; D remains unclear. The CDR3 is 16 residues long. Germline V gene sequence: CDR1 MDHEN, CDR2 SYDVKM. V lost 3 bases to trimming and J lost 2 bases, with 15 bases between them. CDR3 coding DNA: TGTGCCAGCAGTTTTATAAGAGTCCCAACCACAGATACGCAGTATTTT. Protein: CASSFIRVPTTDTQYF.

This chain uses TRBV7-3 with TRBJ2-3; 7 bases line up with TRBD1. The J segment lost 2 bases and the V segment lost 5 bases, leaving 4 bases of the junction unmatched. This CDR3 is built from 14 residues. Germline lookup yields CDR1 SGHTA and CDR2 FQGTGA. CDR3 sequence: CASSPGTATDTQYF. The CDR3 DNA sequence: TGTGCCAGCAGCCCGGGGACAGCCACAGATACGCAGTATTTT.

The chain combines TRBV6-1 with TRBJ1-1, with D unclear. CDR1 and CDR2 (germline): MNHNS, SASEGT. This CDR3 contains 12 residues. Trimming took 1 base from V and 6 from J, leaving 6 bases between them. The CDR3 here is CASSEDLSEAFF. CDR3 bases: TGTGCCAGCAGTGAAGACCTATCTGAAGCTTTCTTT.

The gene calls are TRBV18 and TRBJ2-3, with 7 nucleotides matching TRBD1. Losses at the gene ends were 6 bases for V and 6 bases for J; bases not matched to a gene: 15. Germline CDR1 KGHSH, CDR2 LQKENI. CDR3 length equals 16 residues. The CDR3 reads CASSPTGANPSDTQYF. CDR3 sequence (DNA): TGTGCCAGCTCCCCCACAGGGGCAAACCCCTCGGATACGCAGTATTTT.

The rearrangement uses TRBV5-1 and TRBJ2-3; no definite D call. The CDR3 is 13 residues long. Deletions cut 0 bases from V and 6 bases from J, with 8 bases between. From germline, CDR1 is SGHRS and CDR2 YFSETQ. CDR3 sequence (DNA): TGCGCCAGCAGCTTGGGTAGCTCCGATACGCAGTATTTT. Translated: CASSLGSSDTQYF.

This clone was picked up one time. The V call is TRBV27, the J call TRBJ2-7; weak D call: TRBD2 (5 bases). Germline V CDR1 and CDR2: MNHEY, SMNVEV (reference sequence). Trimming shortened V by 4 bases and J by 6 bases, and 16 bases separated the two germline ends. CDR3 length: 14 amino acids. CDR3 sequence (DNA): TGTGCCAGCAGTTATTCCAGCCCAGCGGTCGAGCAGTACTTC. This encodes CASSYSSPAVEQYF.

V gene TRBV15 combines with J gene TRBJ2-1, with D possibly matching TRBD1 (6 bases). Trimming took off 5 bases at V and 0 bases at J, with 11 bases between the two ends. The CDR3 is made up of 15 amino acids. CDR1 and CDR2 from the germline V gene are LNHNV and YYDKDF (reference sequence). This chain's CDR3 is CATSEDRRSYNEQFF. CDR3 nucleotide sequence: TGTGCCACCAGCGAGGACAGACGCTCCTACAATGAGCAGTTCTTC.

CDR3 sequence (DNA): TGCAGCGCGCACTCGGGCAGGGGGCTAGTCGGGGAGCTGTTTTTT. Amino acid sequence: CSAHSGRGLVGELFF. The rearrangement links TRBV29-1 to TRBJ2-2, with TRBD1 matching over 8 bases. This CDR3 contains 15 residues. Germline V gene sequence: CDR1 SQVTM, CDR2 ANQGSEA. With 7 bases clipped from V and 7 bases from J, the junction kept 14 bases outside the gene matches.

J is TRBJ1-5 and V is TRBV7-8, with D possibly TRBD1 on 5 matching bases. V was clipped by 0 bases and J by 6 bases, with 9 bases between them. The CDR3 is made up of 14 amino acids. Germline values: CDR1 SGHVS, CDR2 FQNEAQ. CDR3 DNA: TGTGCCAGCAGCTTAGCGGGACTCTTTCAGCCCCAGCATTTT. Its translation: CASSLAGLFQPQHF.

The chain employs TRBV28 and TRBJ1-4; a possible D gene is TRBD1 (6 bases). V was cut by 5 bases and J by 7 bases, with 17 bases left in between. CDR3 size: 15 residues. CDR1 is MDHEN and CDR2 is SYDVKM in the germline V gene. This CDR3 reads CASSLQQGGSEKLFF. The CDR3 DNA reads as TGTGCCAGCAGTCTCCAACAGGGAGGGAGTGAAAAACTGTTTTTT.

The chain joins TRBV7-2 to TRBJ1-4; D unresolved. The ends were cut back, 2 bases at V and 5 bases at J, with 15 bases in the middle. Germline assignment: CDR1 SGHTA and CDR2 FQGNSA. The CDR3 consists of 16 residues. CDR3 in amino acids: CASSLFPGTSNEKLFF. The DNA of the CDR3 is TGTGCCAGCAGCTTATTTCCGGGAACATCCAATGAAAAACTGTTTTTT.

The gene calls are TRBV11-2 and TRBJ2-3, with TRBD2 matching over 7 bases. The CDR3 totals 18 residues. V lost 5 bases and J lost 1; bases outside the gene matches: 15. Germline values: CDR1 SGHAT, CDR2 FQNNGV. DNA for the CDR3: TGTGCCAGCAGCATACAACAGACTAGCCCCTACCGCACAGATACGCAGTATTTT. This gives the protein CASSIQQTSPYRTDTQYF.

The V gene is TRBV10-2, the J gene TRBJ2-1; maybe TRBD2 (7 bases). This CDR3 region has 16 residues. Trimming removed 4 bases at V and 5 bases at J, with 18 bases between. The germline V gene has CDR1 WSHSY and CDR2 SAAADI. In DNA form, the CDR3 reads TGCGCCAGCAGTGGAGGAGGGGGGGGGATGCACAATGAGCAGTTCTTC. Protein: CASSGGGGGMHNEQFF.

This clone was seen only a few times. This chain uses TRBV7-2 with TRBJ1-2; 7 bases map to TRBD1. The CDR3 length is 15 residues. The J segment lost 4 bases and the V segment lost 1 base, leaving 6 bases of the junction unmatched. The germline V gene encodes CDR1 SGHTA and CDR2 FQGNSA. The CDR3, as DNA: TGTGCCAGCAGCTTAGAAGGGACAGTTAGCTATGGCTACACCTTC. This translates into CASSLEGTVSYGYTF.

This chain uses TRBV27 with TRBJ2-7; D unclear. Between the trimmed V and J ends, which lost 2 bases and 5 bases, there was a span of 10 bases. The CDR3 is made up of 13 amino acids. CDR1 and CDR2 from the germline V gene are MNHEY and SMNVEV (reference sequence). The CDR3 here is CASSLLSRNEQYF. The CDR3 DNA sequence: TGTGCCAGCAGTTTACTCAGCAGGAACGAGCAGTACTTC.

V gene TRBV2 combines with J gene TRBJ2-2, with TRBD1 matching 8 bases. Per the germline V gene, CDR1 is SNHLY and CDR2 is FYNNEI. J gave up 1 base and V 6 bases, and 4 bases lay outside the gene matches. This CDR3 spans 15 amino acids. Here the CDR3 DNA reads TGTGCCAGCAGCGGACAGGGATTGAACACCGGGGAGCTGTTTTTT. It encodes CASSGQGLNTGELFF.

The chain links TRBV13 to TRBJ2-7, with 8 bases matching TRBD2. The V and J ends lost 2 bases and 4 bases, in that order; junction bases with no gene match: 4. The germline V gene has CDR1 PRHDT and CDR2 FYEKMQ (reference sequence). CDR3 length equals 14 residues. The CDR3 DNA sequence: TGTGCCAGCAGCTTATCCCTAGCGGGTTACGAGCAGTACTTC. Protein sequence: CASSLSLAGYEQYF.

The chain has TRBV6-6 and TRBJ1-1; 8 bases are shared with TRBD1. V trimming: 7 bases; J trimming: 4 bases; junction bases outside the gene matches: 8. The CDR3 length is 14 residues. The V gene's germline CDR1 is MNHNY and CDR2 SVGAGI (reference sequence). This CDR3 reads CASIYGQGATEAFF. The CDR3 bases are TGTGCCAGCATCTACGGGCAGGGGGCCACTGAAGCTTTCTTT.

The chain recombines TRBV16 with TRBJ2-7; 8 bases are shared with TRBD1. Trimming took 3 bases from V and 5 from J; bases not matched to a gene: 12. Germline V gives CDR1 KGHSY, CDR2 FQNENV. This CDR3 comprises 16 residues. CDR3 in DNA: TGTGCCAGCAGCCATCTTCGGGGCAGGGGGCTCCACGAGCAGTACTTC. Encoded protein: CASSHLRGRGLHEQYF. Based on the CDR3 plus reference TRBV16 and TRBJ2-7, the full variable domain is GEEVAQTPKHLVRGEGQKAKLYCAPIKGHSYVFWYQQVLKNEFKFLISFQNENVFDETGMPKERFSAKCLPNSPCSLEIQATKLEDSAVYFCASSHLRGRGLHEQYFGPGTRLTVT.

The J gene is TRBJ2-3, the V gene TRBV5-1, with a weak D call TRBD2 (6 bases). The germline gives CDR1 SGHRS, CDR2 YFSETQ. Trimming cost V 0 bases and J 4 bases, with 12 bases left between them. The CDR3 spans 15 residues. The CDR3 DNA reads TGCGCCAGCAGCTTGGGGGCTAGCGCGGCAGATACGCAGTATTTT. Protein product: CASSLGASAADTQYF. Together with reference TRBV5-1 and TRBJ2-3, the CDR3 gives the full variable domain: KAGVTQTPRYLIKTRGQQVTLSCSPISGHRSVSWYQQTPGQGLQFLFEYFSETQRNKGNFPGRFSGRQFSNSRSEMNVSTLELGDSALYLCASSLGASAADTQYFGPGTRLTVL.

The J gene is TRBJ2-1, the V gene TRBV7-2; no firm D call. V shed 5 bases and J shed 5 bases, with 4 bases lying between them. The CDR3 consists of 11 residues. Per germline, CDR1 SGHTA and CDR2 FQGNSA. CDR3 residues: CASSVHNEQFF. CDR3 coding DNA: TGTGCCAGCAGCGTGCACAATGAGCAGTTCTTC. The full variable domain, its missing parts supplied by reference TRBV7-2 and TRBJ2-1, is GAGVSQSPSNKVTEKGKDVELRCDPISGHTALYWYRQSLGQGLEFLIYFQGNSAPDKSGLPSDRFSAERTGGSVSTLTIQRTQQEDSAVYLCASSVHNEQFFGPGTRLTVL.

Here the CDR3 reads CATAPGGPFYEQYF. DNA for the CDR3: TGTGCCACTGCCCCGGGGGGCCCTTTCTACGAGCAGTACTTC. The chain carries TRBV7-9 and TRBJ2-7; a possible D gene is TRBD2 (7 bases). From germline, CDR1 is SEHNR and CDR2 FQNEAQ (reference sequence). This CDR3 contains 14 residues. V lost 10 bases to trimming and J lost 3 bases, with 19 bases between them.